This T cell receptor (beta chain) was observed in a study of blood T cell repertoires in COVID-19. Study-wide background: Both acute and convalescent COVID-19 samples were obtained from the United States, Italy and Spain.

The trim removed 5 bases at V and 1 base at J, leaving 4 bases unmatched. The CDR3 consists of 14 residues. Germline CDR1 MDHEN, CDR2 SYDVKM. In terms of age and location, participants ranged from roughly 18 to 100 years and lived in fewer than 30 US areas. Clinical history as reported by participants underpinned cohort assignment. The study counted Cohort 3 donors as recovered given two negative PCRs, clearance, or symptom resolution. Data came from immunoSEQ multiplex PCR; TCRdb stores just in-frame clones and leaves some out. Here the sample spans around 400,000 clones, about nine tenths being singletons.

The sample was PBMCs or T cells enriched from blood (not recorded which). This chain joins TRBV28 and TRBJ1-1; 7 nucleotides match TRBD1. The TCR was taken from a woman in her twenties or thirties who had recovered from COVID-19. The CDR3 protein is CASSAQGKNTEAFF. CDR3 coding DNA: TGTGCCAGCAGTGCACAGGGGAAGAACACTGAAGCTTTCTTT.